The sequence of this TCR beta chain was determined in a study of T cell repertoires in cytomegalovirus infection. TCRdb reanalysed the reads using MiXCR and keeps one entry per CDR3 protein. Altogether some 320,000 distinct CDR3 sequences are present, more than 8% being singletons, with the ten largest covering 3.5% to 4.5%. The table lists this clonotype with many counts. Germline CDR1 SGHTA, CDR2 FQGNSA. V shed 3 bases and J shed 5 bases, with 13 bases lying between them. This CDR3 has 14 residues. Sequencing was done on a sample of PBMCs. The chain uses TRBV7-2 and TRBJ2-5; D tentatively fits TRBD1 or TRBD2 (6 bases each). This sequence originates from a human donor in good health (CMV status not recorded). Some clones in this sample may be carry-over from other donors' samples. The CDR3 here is CASSFRGAAETQYF. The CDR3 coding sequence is TGTGCCAGCAGCTTTAGGGGGGCGGCGGAGACCCAGTACTTC.